Described below is a single TCR beta chain sequence and its context. The data stem from a study of CD8+CD57+ T cells in acquired aplastic anemia. V lost 4 bases and J lost 2, with 12 bases in between. The germline V gene encodes CDR1 LNHDA and CDR2 SQIVND (reference sequence). The CDR3 covers 14 residues. Profiling that covered TCR beta VDJ and CDR3 relied on genomic DNA as its template. TCRdb reprocessed the reads with MiXCR, giving one entry per CDR3 protein. The table shows some 280,000 distinct CDR3 sequences, with around three fifths occurring only once. This sequence originates from a human donor with severe aplastic anemia or a healthy control (not recorded which). The rearrangement uses TRBV19 and TRBJ2-7; D is undetermined. Material: sorted CD4+, CD8+, or CD8+CD57+ T cells (not recorded which) from PBMCs. The CDR3 region has the DNA TGTGCCAGTAGTAACCCGACGCTGCCCTACGAGCAGTACTTC. Its translation: CASSNPTLPYEQYF.